Below are 23 T cell receptor beta chains sequenced from a single sample in a study of blood T cell repertoires in COVID-19. Repertoires were generated with immunoSEQ multiplex PCR, while TCRdb's copy carries only in-frame clones and drops some. The sample consists of approximately 110,000 clones, 75% to 90% of them appearing once. The sequenced material came from peripheral blood. Every receptor here comes from a woman of 80 years or more with acute or convalescent COVID-19.

This chain connects TRBV7-2 to TRBJ2-1; 9 nucleotides line up with TRBD1. The CDR3 is 16 residues long. CDR1 is SGHTA and CDR2 is FQGNSA in the germline V gene. V dropped 5 bases and J dropped 2; count of bases not matched to a gene: 7. The DNA for the CDR3 is TGTGCCAGCAGCAGTCAACAGGGGGCCACCTACAATGAGCAGTTCTTC. Protein: CASSSQQGATYNEQFF.

This chain uses TRBV24-1 with TRBJ2-7, with D perhaps matching TRBD2 (5 bases). Trimming took 2 bases from V and 3 from J, leaving 10 bases between them. Germline V gives CDR1 KGHDR, CDR2 SFDVKD. The CDR3 sequence is 14 residues long. CDR3 DNA: TGTGCCACCAGTGATTCGGGATCCGGCTACGAGCAGTACTTC. This translates into CATSDSGSGYEQYF.

The J gene is TRBJ1-4, the V gene TRBV28, with 9 positions matching TRBD1. Germline lookup yields CDR1 MDHEN and CDR2 SYDVKM. V dropped 6 bases and J dropped 3; count of bases not matched to a gene: 8. The CDR3 runs to 16 residues. The DNA for the CDR3 is TGTGCCAGCAGGCACAGGGGGCTTTGGGCTAATGAAAAACTGTTTTTT. Amino acids: CASRHRGLWANEKLFF. Looking up the rest from reference TRBV28 and TRBJ1-4 gives the full variable domain: DVKVTQSSRYLVKRTGEKVFLECVQDMDHENMFWYRQDPGLGLRLIYFSYDVKMKEKGDIPEGYSVSREKKERFSLILESASTNQTSMYLCASRHRGLWANEKLFFGSGTQLSVL.

J is TRBJ2-2 and V is TRBV5-1; D call uncertain. Per germline, CDR1 SGHRS and CDR2 YFSETQ. CDR3 length equals 16 residues. The V gene lost 4 bases and the J gene lost 0 bases, with 13 bases spanning the gap. The DNA of the CDR3 is TGCGCCAGCAGCAGAGAGGATGAAACGAACACCGGGGAGCTGTTTTTT. This encodes CASSREDETNTGELFF.

The chain carries TRBV20-1 and TRBJ1-2; a weak D match, TRBD1 (6 bases). The CDR3 sequence is 13 residues long. Per the germline V gene, CDR1 is DFQATT and CDR2 is SNEGSKA (reference sequence). The ends were cut back, 3 bases at V and 6 bases at J, with 14 bases in the middle. The CDR3 region has the DNA TGCAGTGCTAGTCCTCAGGGGATCGATGGCTACACCTTC. Translated, it gives CSASPQGIDGYTF.

DNA of the CDR3: TGTGCCAGCAGCTTATATAGCGGGGGGCGTGAGACCCAGTACTTC. It specifies CASSLYSGGRETQYF. The rearrangement links TRBV7-9 to TRBJ2-5, with 10 bases lining up with TRBD2. Germline V gene lookup returns CDR1 SEHNR and CDR2 FQNEAQ (reference sequence). V was clipped by 2 bases and J by 5 bases; unmatched bases: 5. This CDR3 spans 15 amino acids.

V usage is TRBV19 and J usage is TRBJ1-4; TRBD1 agrees at 7 bases. The CDR3 contains 12 residues. Unmatched junction bases numbered 8, after V lost 9 bases and J lost 10 bases. Germline CDR1 is LNHDA and CDR2 is SQIVND (reference sequence). The CDR3 DNA follows: TGTGCCAGCCGCCGGGACAGCCTAAAACTGTTTTTT. Translated: CASRRDSLKLFF. The whole variable domain, remainder taken from reference TRBV19 and TRBJ1-4, is DGGITQSPKYLFRKEGQNVTLSCEQNLNHDAMYWYRQDPGQGLRLIYYSQIVNDFQKGDIAEGYSVSREKKESFPLTVTSAQKNPTAFYLCASRRDSLKLFFGSGTQLSVL.

V gene TRBV7-2 combines with J gene TRBJ2-6; the D gene is possibly TRBD2 (5 bases). Germline assignment: CDR1 SGHTA and CDR2 FQGNSA. Trimming cost V 5 bases and J 4 bases, with 12 bases left between them. This CDR3 comprises 15 residues. CDR3 DNA sequence: TGTGCCAGCAGCCCCGACGGGGTAGGGGCCAACGTCCTGACTTTC. As protein: CASSPDGVGANVLTF.

J is TRBJ1-2 and V is TRBV3-1 (or the pseudogene TRBV3-2), with TRBD1 matching 7 bases. J lost 8 bases, V lost 1 base, and 13 bases had no gene match. Germline CDR1 reads LGHDT; CDR2 reads YNNKEL (reference sequence). This CDR3 has 16 amino acids. In DNA, the CDR3 is TGTGCCAGCAGCCAAGCGTTCCGTAAGGGGGCGGAGGGCTACACCTTC. As protein: CASSQAFRKGAEGYTF.

This clone was recorded only once. The chain combines TRBV28 with TRBJ2-5, with 8 positions matching TRBD1. Per germline, CDR1 MDHEN and CDR2 SYDVKM. With V trimmed by 5 bases and J by 4 bases, 9 bases remained unmatched. The CDR3 has 15 residues. CDR3 in DNA: TGTGCCAGCAGTACAAGACAGGGGTGGTCAGAGACCCAGTACTTC. Its translation: CASSTRQGWSETQYF. The full variable domain, in which reference TRBV28 and TRBJ2-5 provide the parts outside the CDR3, is DVKVTQSSRYLVKRTGEKVFLECVQDMDHENMFWYRQDPGLGLRLIYFSYDVKMKEKGDIPEGYSVSREKKERFSLILESASTNQTSMYLCASSTRQGWSETQYFGPGTRLLVL.

The V and J genes are TRBV5-5 and TRBJ1-2; D not resolved. Germline CDR1 SGHKS, CDR2 YYEKEE (reference sequence). The V gene lost 1 base and the J gene lost 8 bases, with 12 bases spanning the gap. The CDR3 has 13 amino acids. CDR3 nucleotide sequence: TGTGCCAGCAGCTTGAGTCCCACGGTCGGCTACACCTTC. Translated: CASSLSPTVGYTF.

The rearrangement joins TRBV10-2 to TRBJ2-7, with D tentatively TRBD1 (6 bases). This CDR3 region has 14 residues. Trimming stripped 5 bases from V and 0 bases from J, with 11 bases between. Germline loops: CDR1 WSHSY, CDR2 SAAADI. CDR3 nucleotide sequence: TGCGCCAGCAGTTTCGACAGGAGCTCCTACGAGCAGTACTTC. Encoded protein: CASSFDRSSYEQYF.

This chain links TRBV7-2 with TRBJ2-1; the D gene is possibly TRBD2 (5 bases). The CDR3 runs 14 residues. Germline loops: CDR1 SGHTA, CDR2 FQGNSA. The V end lost 0 bases, the J end lost 14 bases, and 17 bases lay between the germline ends. CDR3 amino acids: CASSLAITSCLEFF. The CDR3 bases are TGTGCCAGCAGCTTAGCGATAACTAGTTGTCTCGAGTTCTTC.

V is TRBV7-9 and J is TRBJ1-1, with 7 positions matching TRBD1. The CDR3 is made up of 17 amino acids. The V segment lost 4 bases and the J segment 3 bases; nucleotides outside the gene matches: 14. Germline assignment: CDR1 SEHNR and CDR2 FQNEAQ (reference sequence). The CDR3 DNA reads TGTGCCAGCAGCTCCACCCCAGGGGGTCAGGGGTACACTGAAGCTTTCTTT. As protein: CASSSTPGGQGYTEAFF.

The chain couples TRBV9 to TRBJ2-4, with 10 bases lining up with TRBD2. CDR1 is SGDLS, CDR2 YYNGEE, per germline. V lost 0 bases to trimming and J lost 5 bases; unmatched junction nucleotides: 14. This CDR3 region has 19 residues. The CDR3 is CASSVAATSGWGGENIQYF. The DNA for the CDR3 is TGTGCCAGCAGCGTAGCTGCGACTAGCGGGTGGGGAGGCGAAAACATTCAGTACTTC.

In nucleotides, the CDR3 is TGTGCCAGCAGCCTCCGACAGCCACCCTACGAGCAGTACTTC. Translation gives CASSLRQPPYEQYF. J is TRBJ2-7 and V is TRBV28; D might be TRBD1 (5 bases). Germline values: CDR1 MDHEN, CDR2 SYDVKM. The germline V and J ends were trimmed by 6 bases and 2 bases, with 14 bases remaining between them. The CDR3 length is 14 residues.

V usage is TRBV5-4 and J usage is TRBJ1-2, with D unclear. This CDR3 comprises 12 residues. Between the trimmed V and J ends, which lost 0 bases and 7 bases, there was a span of 7 bases. Germline CDR1 SGHNT, CDR2 YYREEE (reference sequence). For the CDR3, the DNA is TGTGCCAGCAGCTTGGAGAGATCTGGCTACACCTTC. The encoded protein is CASSLERSGYTF.

The chain combines TRBV5-1 with TRBJ2-7; 9 nucleotides line up with TRBD1. The CDR3 runs 14 residues. V lost 3 bases to trimming and J lost 1 base; unmatched junction nucleotides: 2. Germline V CDR1 and CDR2: SGHRS, YFSETQ. CDR3 in DNA: TGCGCCAGCAGCTCCGGGACAGGGTCCTACGAGCAGTACTTC. Protein sequence: CASSSGTGSYEQYF.

J is TRBJ2-5 and V is TRBV7-2; 7 nucleotides line up with TRBD1. V lost 4 bases, J lost 2 bases, and 13 bases stayed unmatched. The CDR3 consists of 17 residues. The germline CDR1 and CDR2 sequences are SGHTA and FQGNSA. The CDR3 DNA reads as TGTGCCAGCAGCTGGGGAAAGGGGACAGACAATCAAGAGACCCAGTACTTC. This codes for CASSWGKGTDNQETQYF.

This rearrangement joins TRBV2 to TRBJ1-5; TRBD1 matches 11 bases. V lost 6 bases and J lost 3; bases outside the gene matches: 4. The CDR3 length is 15 residues. CDR1 and CDR2 from the germline V gene are SNHLY and FYNNEI. CDR3: CASRRGQGDNQPQHF. As DNA, the CDR3 is TGTGCCAGCAGGAGGGGACAGGGGGACAATCAGCCCCAGCATTTT.

The chain links TRBV28 to TRBJ1-1, with a tentative D call TRBD1 (5 bases). CDR1 and CDR2 from the germline V gene are MDHEN and SYDVKM. V was pared by 2 bases and J by 2 bases, with 15 bases between. The CDR3 has 16 residues. CDR3 in amino acids: CASSLGGLRSNTEAFF. The CDR3 DNA reads as TGTGCCAGCAGTTTAGGGGGACTTAGGTCTAACACTGAAGCTTTCTTT.

The chain uses TRBV5-5 and TRBJ1-5; D is possibly TRBD1 (5 bases). This CDR3 spans 15 amino acids. Trimming took off 6 bases at V and 3 bases at J, with 16 bases between the two ends. Germline CDR1 and CDR2: SGHKS and YYEKEE (reference sequence). The CDR3: CASKPGDFTNQPQHF. The CDR3 DNA reads TGTGCCAGCAAACCTGGGGACTTTACCAATCAGCCCCAGCATTTT.

The chain uses TRBV5-8 and TRBJ1-5; 7 bases fit TRBD1. This CDR3 spans 14 amino acids. Trimming took 2 bases from V and 11 from J; bases not matched to a gene: 10. CDR1 and CDR2 from the germline V gene are SGHTS and YDEGEE. The DNA for the CDR3 is TGTGCCAGCAGCTTAATGGGACAGTCGACGTCCCAGCATTTT. Protein product: CASSLMGQSTSQHF.